The 32 T cell receptor beta chains in this list originate from one sample, sequenced in a study of identical twins listed by TCRdb under 2016. Library construction relied on 5' RACE. The listed sequencing device is Illumina HiSeq 2000. TCRdb took the public reads, trimmed them with fastp at Q25, ran MiXCR for clone calling and kept in-frame beta chains. Identical CDR3 protein sequences are pooled into one entry, listed with their most common genes and DNA. The table for this sample lists about 1.7 million distinct CDR3 sequences; about 31% of them were counted only once. Around 0.25% of the sample is in the top ten clones. What was sequenced was cord blood. The receptors shown here come from a newborn girl in good health.

The V call is TRBV20-1, the J call TRBJ2-7; D not certain. This CDR3 is 13 amino acids long. Per the germline V gene, CDR1 is DFQATT and CDR2 is SNEGSKA (reference sequence). Trimming left V 4 bases short and J 5 bases short, with 15 bases between. This chain's CDR3 is CSAIPIETHEQYF. DNA for the CDR3: TGCAGTGCTATCCCGATCGAAACCCACGAGCAGTACTTC.

Only a few counts were recorded for this clonotype. The J gene is TRBJ2-3, the V gene TRBV28; 8 bases fit TRBD2. The trim removed 0 bases at V and 0 bases at J, leaving 11 bases unmatched. The germline V gene has CDR1 MDHEN and CDR2 SYDVKM. This CDR3 is built from 19 residues. The DNA for the CDR3 is TGTGCCAGCAGTTTATGGCCTGCCCGAAAGCGGGGGAGCACAGATACGCAGTATTTT. Its protein is CASSLWPARKRGSTDTQYF.

The chain uses TRBV29-1 and TRBJ1-1, with D tentatively TRBD1 (6 bases). The CDR3 is 13 residues long. V was pared by 6 bases and J by 1 base, with 12 bases between. The germline V gene has CDR1 SQVTM and CDR2 ANQGSEA. The chain's CDR3 is CSVGTWANTEAFF. Written as DNA, the CDR3 is TGCAGCGTGGGGACATGGGCGAACACTGAAGCTTTCTTT.

The gene calls are TRBV6-2 or TRBV6-3 and TRBJ1-5; D may be TRBD1 (5 bases). In germline, CDR1 is MNHEY, CDR2 SVGEGT. The CDR3 length is 14 residues. V shed 1 base and J shed 6 bases, with 10 bases lying between them. The DNA for the CDR3 is TGTGCCAGCAGTTACTTGGCAGGGACTCAGCCCCAGCATTTT. Protein sequence: CASSYLAGTQPQHF.

This clonotype was observed a handful of times. The J gene is TRBJ2-3, the V gene TRBV2; 8 bases agree with TRBD2. V shed 8 bases, J shed 4 bases, and the junction held 11 bases outside the gene matches. In germline, CDR1 is SNHLY, CDR2 FYNNEI. This CDR3 region has 15 residues. The CDR3 loop is CASRKSTGGADTQYF. The CDR3 DNA reads TGTGCCAGCCGAAAGTCGACGGGAGGGGCAGATACGCAGTATTTT.

Worth noting for this clonotype: One end of the junction varies from germline; a read error may be responsible. This chain links TRBV11-2 with TRBJ2-5, with 8 bases that match TRBD2. Germline CDR1 reads SGHAT; CDR2 reads FQNNGV. This CDR3 has 16 residues. This chain's CDR3 is CASCLAGLRSQETQYF. CDR3 in DNA: TGTGCCAGCTGCTTAGCGGGACTACGCTCCCAAGAGACCCAGTACTTC.

This rearrangement joins TRBV6-1 to TRBJ1-1, with D uncertain. Trimming pared 11 bases from V and 0 bases from J, leaving 13 bases between. This CDR3 contains 13 residues. Per the germline V gene, CDR1 is MNHNS and CDR2 is SASEGT. CDR3: CAHRRRMNTEAFF. As DNA, the CDR3 is TGTGCCCATAGACGGCGGATGAACACTGAAGCTTTCTTT.

The V gene is TRBV29-1, the J gene TRBJ2-1, with 10 positions matching TRBD2. After removal of 3 bases from V and 5 bases from J, the junction contained 4 bases not matched to a gene. CDR1 is SQVTM, CDR2 ANQGSEA, per germline. CDR3 length equals 14 residues. The CDR3 loop is CSVDRLAGDNEQFF. The DNA for the CDR3 is TGCAGCGTTGACAGGCTAGCGGGGGACAATGAGCAGTTCTTC.

J is TRBJ1-1 and V is TRBV20-1; a weak D match, TRBD1 (5 bases). CDR3 length: 14 amino acids. V lost 4 bases, J lost 0 bases, and 12 bases lay in between. CDR1 and CDR2 from the germline V gene are DFQATT and SNEGSKA (reference sequence). This chain's CDR3 is CSATGLGMNTEAFF. DNA of the CDR3: TGCAGTGCTACAGGGCTTGGCATGAACACTGAAGCTTTCTTT.

The chain uses TRBV27 and TRBJ2-4; no clear D gene. The DNA end lines up better with TRBJ2-7; the J call may be wrong. This CDR3 has 15 residues. The germline gives CDR1 MNHEY, CDR2 SMNVEV (reference sequence). CDR3 in amino acids: CASRTQAYPLYEQYF. The CDR3 nucleotides read TGTGCCAGCAGGACTCAGGCCTACCCCTTATACGAGCAGTACTTC.

The chain has TRBV28 and TRBJ2-5; 9 bases are a match to TRBD1. The CDR3 consists of 15 residues. Germline loops: CDR1 MDHEN, CDR2 SYDVKM. The ends lost 6 bases at V and 5 bases at J; junction bases unmatched: 10. The CDR3 nucleotides are TGTGCCAGCAGCCTGGGACAGGGTCGGTCGGAGACCCAGTACTTC. It yields the protein CASSLGQGRSETQYF. Full variable domain (rest looked up from reference TRBV28 and TRBJ2-5): DVKVTQSSRYLVKRTGEKVFLECVQDMDHENMFWYRQDPGLGLRLIYFSYDVKMKEKGDIPEGYSVSREKKERFSLILESASTNQTSMYLCASSLGQGRSETQYFGPGTRLLVL.

This chain connects TRBV7-9 to TRBJ1-5; unclear D gene. Trimming shortened V by 2 bases and J by 7 bases, and 9 bases separated the two germline ends. CDR3 size: 13 residues. Germline loops: CDR1 SEHNR, CDR2 FQNEAQ (reference sequence). CDR3 bases: TGTGCCAGCAGCTTAAGGGCAAGACAGCCCCAGCATTTT. This translates into CASSLRARQPQHF. Complete variable domain (other parts from reference TRBV7-9 and TRBJ1-5): DTGVSQNPRHKITKRGQNVTFRCDPISEHNRLYWYRQTLGQGPEFLTYFQNEAQLEKSRLLSDRFSAERPKGSFSTLEIQRTEQGDSAMYLCASSLRARQPQHFGDGTRLSIL.

A remark on this clonotype: Possible read error: a much larger clone is one base away. The chain joins TRBV12-3 or TRBV12-4 to TRBJ2-1; the D is unclear. This CDR3 has 14 amino acids. CDR3: CAGSLWDSYNEQFF. DNA for the CDR3: TGTGCCGGCAGTTTATGGGACTCCTACAATGAGCAGTTCTTC.

CDR3 protein: CASLVRDTDTQYF. CDR3 coding DNA: TGTGCCAGCCTAGTGAGGGATACAGATACGCAGTATTTT. This chain uses TRBV5-6 with TRBJ2-3; D may be TRBD2 (5 bases). Germline V lookup: CDR1 SGHDT, CDR2 YYEEEE. The CDR3 consists of 13 residues. V was cut by 7 bases and J by 3 bases, with 12 bases left in between.

The chain carries TRBV20-1 and TRBJ2-7; 14 bases agree with TRBD2. The assigned J gene may be wrong: the sequence end matches TRBJ2-4 better. Looked up from germline, CDR1 is DFQATT and CDR2 is SNEGSKA (reference sequence). The length of the CDR3 is 20 residues. CDR3 sequence reads: CSARDLQTSGRAAAKNIQYF. Written as DNA, the CDR3 is TGCAGTGCTAGAGATCTACAGACTAGCGGGAGGGCCGCGGCCAAAAACATTCAGTACTTC.

This clonotype was picked up a small number of times. The chain is built from TRBV12-3 or TRBV12-4 and TRBJ1-2; D is unclear. V dropped 3 bases and J dropped 6 bases, with 14 bases sitting between them. The length of the CDR3 is 14 residues. CDR3 in DNA: TGTGCCAGCAGTTTTTCCGGGAGTTCGGATGGCTACACCTTC. Its translation is CASSFSGSSDGYTF.

V is TRBV15 and J is TRBJ2-7; D tentatively reads TRBD1 or TRBD2 (5 bases each). The CDR3 loop spans 14 amino acids. Germline-derived CDR1 and CDR2 are LNHNV and YYDKDF (reference sequence). The V end lost 1 base, the J end lost 0 bases, and 7 bases lay between the germline ends. CDR3 residues: CATSRAGSSYEQYF. CDR3 coding DNA: TGTGCCACCAGCAGAGCAGGGAGCTCCTACGAGCAGTACTTC.

This clonotype was counted only a few times. The V and J genes are TRBV5-1 and TRBJ2-2; TRBD1 aligns across 9 bases. Germline lookup yields CDR1 SGHRS and CDR2 YFSETQ. The ends lost 0 bases at V and 3 bases at J; junction bases unmatched: 6. This CDR3 has 17 amino acids. CDR3 sequence (DNA): TGCGCCAGCAGCTTGGACAGGGGGCCGAGGGACACCGGGGAGCTGTTTTTT. This gives the protein CASSLDRGPRDTGELFF.

The gene calls are TRBV2 and TRBJ2-7, with 7 bases that match TRBD2. V lost 5 bases, J lost 2 bases, and 6 bases stayed unmatched. This CDR3 spans 14 amino acids. Germline V CDR1 and CDR2: SNHLY, FYNNEI. The CDR3 DNA is TGTGCCAGCAGTCGGGACTACGTAACCTACGAGCAGTACTTC. Residues: CASSRDYVTYEQYF. The full variable domain, its missing parts supplied by reference TRBV2 and TRBJ2-7, is EPEVTQTPSHQVTQMGQEVILRCVPISNHLYFYWYRQILGQKVEFLVSFYNNEISEKSEIFDDQFSVERPDGSNFTLKIRSTKLEDSAMYFCASSRDYVTYEQYFGPGTRLTVT.

The rearrangement links TRBV27 to TRBJ2-2, with TRBD2 identical over 10 bases. Germline values: CDR1 MNHEY, CDR2 SMNVEV (reference sequence). V trimming: 4 bases; J trimming: 7 bases; junction bases outside the gene matches: 9. CDR3 length equals 16 residues. CDR3 in DNA: TGTGCCAGCAGTTCACCTAGCGGGAGTGGTGGCGGGGAGCTGTTTTTT. Its protein product is CASSSPSGSGGGELFF.

V usage is TRBV4-2 and J usage is TRBJ1-2; D not certain. The CDR3 sequence is 15 residues long. CDR1 and CDR2 from the germline V gene are LGHNA and YNFKEQ. V was trimmed by 0 bases and J by 4 bases, leaving 12 bases between them. Here the CDR3 reads CASSQDLRSSYGYTF. DNA for the CDR3: TGTGCCAGCAGCCAAGATCTCAGGAGCTCCTATGGCTACACCTTC.

At least ten counts were recorded for this clonotype. This chain uses TRBV10-2 with TRBJ2-3; 14 bases align to TRBD2. Germline lookup yields CDR1 WSHSY and CDR2 SAAADI. The CDR3 extends over 18 amino acids. The V segment lost 7 bases and the J segment 4 bases; nucleotides outside the gene matches: 13. Here the CDR3 DNA reads TGCGCCAGCACACCGGGACTAGCGGGGGCCCGCTCTCCAGATACGCAGTATTTT. Its protein product is CASTPGLAGARSPDTQYF.

V is TRBV7-9 and J is TRBJ2-4, with D perhaps matching TRBD1 or TRBD2 (7 bases each). CDR1 is SEHNR and CDR2 is FQNEAQ in the germline V gene (reference sequence). V dropped 5 bases and J dropped 13 bases, with 18 bases sitting between them. The CDR3 covers 13 residues. The CDR3 nucleotides are TGTGCCAGCAGCCTAAAGGGGAGGGGACAGCAGTACTTC. Translation: CASSLKGRGQQYF.

The V gene is TRBV7-2, the J gene TRBJ2-7; TRBD2 agrees at 7 bases. The CDR3 has 17 residues. CDR1 is SGHTA, CDR2 FQGNSA, per germline. The V segment lost 5 bases and the J segment 2 bases; nucleotides outside the gene matches: 15. This CDR3 reads CASSPVFVGGSPYEQYF. CDR3 coding DNA: TGTGCCAGCAGCCCAGTATTCGTCGGGGGGAGCCCCTACGAGCAGTACTTC.

This clonotype is a singleton in its sample. The V call is TRBV30, the J call TRBJ1-2; the D gene is possibly TRBD1 (5 bases). CDR3 size: 14 residues. The germline V gene has CDR1 GTSNPN and CDR2 SVGIG (reference sequence). The V end was cut by 0 bases, the J end by 8 bases, with 16 bases between. CDR3 DNA sequence: TGTGCCTGGAGTGTGTCCGTCGGGGGTAGCGGCTACACCTTC. Protein sequence: CAWSVSVGGSGYTF.

The V call is TRBV20-1, the J call TRBJ2-7; D may be TRBD2 (6 bases). There are 14 residues in the CDR3. Germline assignment: CDR1 DFQATT and CDR2 SNEGSKA (reference sequence). V lost 3 bases to trimming and J lost 2 bases, with 14 bases between them. The CDR3 loop is CSASRDSPPYEQYF. CDR3 DNA: TGCAGTGCTAGCCGGGACTCCCCTCCCTACGAGCAGTACTTC.

This chain joins TRBV5-1 and TRBJ2-5, with 7 bases identical to TRBD1. The V gene's germline CDR1 is SGHRS and CDR2 YFSETQ. With 3 bases clipped from V and 5 bases from J, the junction kept 7 bases outside the gene matches. This CDR3 comprises 14 residues. The CDR3 reads CASSSTGSGETQYF. Here the CDR3 DNA reads TGCGCCAGCAGCTCGACAGGGTCGGGGGAGACCCAGTACTTC.

V usage is TRBV28 and J usage is TRBJ1-2; D perhaps matches TRBD1 (6 bases). V was clipped by 4 bases and J by 2 bases, with 23 bases between them. The CDR3 is made up of 18 amino acids. Germline CDR1 is MDHEN and CDR2 is SYDVKM. The DNA for the CDR3 is TGTGCCAGCAGTTCCAAATTCCTAGGGGGGGCGGAAAACTATGGCTACACCTTC. Its translation is CASSSKFLGGAENYGYTF.

This clonotype was observed a handful of times. This chain uses TRBV20-1 with TRBJ2-3; D gene uncertain. Trimming pared 5 bases from V and 6 bases from J, leaving 21 bases between. The CDR3 totals 15 residues. Per germline, CDR1 DFQATT and CDR2 SNEGSKA (reference sequence). This CDR3 is CSARGFVASTDTQYF. The CDR3 DNA follows: TGCAGTGCTCGCGGCTTTGTAGCATCAACGGATACGCAGTATTTT.

In regard to this clonotype: Germline and junction disagree at one end, which may indicate a read error. As DNA, the CDR3 is TGTGTCAGCAGCTTTAGGACAGGGGCCTACTCTGGGGCCAACGTCCTGACTTTC. This codes for CVSSFRTGAYSGANVLTF. The genes are TRBV3-1 and TRBJ2-6; 9 nucleotides line up with TRBD1. The CDR3 has 18 amino acids. Per germline, CDR1 LGHDT and CDR2 YNNKEL (reference sequence).

V gene TRBV28 combines with J gene TRBJ1-1; a possible D gene is TRBD1 (6 bases). V was shortened by 6 bases and J by 4 bases, with 18 bases between the two germline ends. This CDR3 contains 15 residues. CDR1 and CDR2 (germline): MDHEN, SYDVKM. CDR3 DNA sequence: TGTGCCAGCAGCTCCTTACAGGGCCTCGGCACTGAAGCTTTCTTT. It codes for CASSSLQGLGTEAFF.

Of note for this clonotype: An end of the junction differs from the germline gene, which may be a read error. This chain uses TRBV6-6 with TRBJ1-5, with D maybe TRBD1 (5 bases). Looked up from germline, CDR1 is MNHNY and CDR2 is SVGAGI (reference sequence). The CDR3 runs to 14 residues. The CDR3 nucleotides are TGTGCCTGCAGGACCGACAGCTACAATCAGCCCCAGCATTTT. It specifies CACRTDSYNQPQHF.